A selection of T cell receptor beta chains follows, all from one sample in a study of blood T cell repertoires in COVID-19. Data came from immunoSEQ multiplex PCR; TCRdb stores just in-frame clones and leaves some out. The data show tens of thousands of clones, 85% to 90% seen once. The material sequenced was peripheral blood. The receptors shown here come from a man between 60 and 75 years old with acute or convalescent COVID-19. CDR3s include the opening cysteine and the closing phenylalanine or tryptophan. D genes are given only for firm matches.

cdr3_length: 17
v_call: TRBV27
d_call: TRBD2
j_call: TRBJ2-1
cdr3_aa: CASSFGTSGSSYNEQFF
cdr3_nt: TGTGCCAGCAGTTTCGGGACTAGCGGGAGCTCCTACAATGAGCAGTTCTTC

cdr3_length: 15
v_call: TRBV11-2
d_call: TRBD1
j_call: TRBJ1-1
cdr3_aa: CASSTRDRMNTEAFF
cdr3_nt: TGTGCCAGCAGCACCCGGGACAGGATGAACACTGAAGCTTTCTTT

cdr3_length: 13
v_call: TRBV7-2
d_call: -
j_call: TRBJ1-6
cdr3_aa: CASSSPSYSPLHF
cdr3_nt: TGTGCCAGCAGCTCTCCGAGTTATTCACCCCTCCACTTT

cdr3_length: 12
v_call: TRBV6-5
d_call: TRBD1
j_call: TRBJ1-6
cdr3_aa: CAGRDSNSPLHF
cdr3_nt: TGTGCCGGCCGGGACAGCAATTCACCCCTCCACTTT

cdr3_length: 15
v_call: TRBV3-1/TRBV3-2
d_call: TRBD2
j_call: TRBJ2-7
cdr3_aa: CASSQDILAGREQYF
cdr3_nt: TGTGCCAGCAGCCAAGATATACTAGCGGGACGCGAGCAGTACTTC

cdr3_length: 13
v_call: TRBV29-1
d_call: TRBD1
j_call: TRBJ1-5
cdr3_aa: CSVRQGYNQPQHF
cdr3_nt: TGCAGCGTGCGACAGGGGTACAATCAGCCCCAGCATTTT

cdr3_length: 15
v_call: TRBV6-1
d_call: -
j_call: TRBJ1-2
cdr3_aa: CASSEGWGTNYGYTF
cdr3_nt: TGTGCCAGCAGTGAGGGATGGGGCACAAACTATGGCTACACCTTC

cdr3_length: 14
v_call: TRBV30
d_call: -
j_call: TRBJ2-4
cdr3_aa: CAWSGGMGPDIQYF
cdr3_nt: TGTGCCTGGAGTGGGGGCATGGGGCCAGACATTCAGTACTTC

cdr3_length: 18
v_call: TRBV4-3
d_call: TRBD1
j_call: TRBJ2-5
cdr3_aa: CASSQSVGTVYGQETQYF
cdr3_nt: TGCGCCAGCAGCCAATCAGTCGGGACAGTATATGGCCAAGAGACCCAGTACTTC

cdr3_length: 13
v_call: TRBV7-3
d_call: -
j_call: TRBJ1-2
cdr3_aa: CASSRGINYGYTF
cdr3_nt: TGTGCCAGCAGCAGGGGGATTAACTATGGCTACACCTTC

cdr3_length: 14
v_call: TRBV6-6
d_call: TRBD2
j_call: TRBJ2-7
cdr3_aa: CASNGGGAQYEQYF
cdr3_nt: TGTGCCAGCAACGGCGGGGGGGCTCAGTACGAGCAGTACTTC

cdr3_length: 15
v_call: TRBV25-1
d_call: TRBD2
j_call: TRBJ2-1
cdr3_aa: CASSEGGLAGNEQFF
cdr3_nt: TGTGCCAGCAGTGAGGGGGGACTAGCAGGTAATGAGCAGTTCTTC

cdr3_length: 11
v_call: TRBV20-1
d_call: -
j_call: TRBJ1-2
cdr3_aa: CSAPDSYGYTF
cdr3_nt: TGCAGTGCTCCCGACTCCTATGGCTACACCTTC

cdr3_length: 15
v_call: TRBV30
d_call: TRBD1
j_call: TRBJ1-1
cdr3_aa: CAWRGTGVASTEAFF
cdr3_nt: TGTGCCTGGAGAGGGACAGGGGTCGCCAGCACTGAAGCTTTCTTT

cdr3_length: 14
v_call: TRBV5-1
d_call: -
j_call: TRBJ2-3
cdr3_aa: CASSLQASADTQYF
cdr3_nt: TGCGCCAGCAGCTTACAAGCGTCGGCAGATACGCAGTATTTT

cdr3_length: 12
v_call: TRBV7-8
d_call: -
j_call: TRBJ2-7
cdr3_aa: CASSLTKAEQYF
cdr3_nt: TGTGCCAGCAGTCTTACTAAGGCCGAGCAGTACTTC

cdr3_length: 12
v_call: TRBV7-2
d_call: TRBD1
j_call: TRBJ2-7
cdr3_aa: CASSLTGDEQYF
cdr3_nt: TGTGCCAGCAGCTTAACAGGGGACGAGCAGTACTTC

cdr3_length: 12
v_call: TRBV6-2/TRBV6-3
d_call: -
j_call: TRBJ2-5
cdr3_aa: CASSYGRETQYF
cdr3_nt: TGTGCCAGCAGTTACGGGCGAGAGACCCAGTACTTC

cdr3_length: 16
v_call: TRBV7-2
d_call: -
j_call: TRBJ2-1
cdr3_aa: CASSLGGGSPYNEQFF
cdr3_nt: TGTGCCAGCAGCTTAGGGGGCGGTTCCCCCTACAATGAGCAGTTCTTC

cdr3_length: 15
v_call: TRBV4-2
d_call: TRBD1
j_call: TRBJ2-7
cdr3_aa: CASSPLDRASYEQYF
cdr3_nt: TGTGCCAGCAGCCCGTTGGACAGGGCGTCCTACGAGCAGTACTTC

cdr3_length: 13
v_call: TRBV27
d_call: -
j_call: TRBJ1-2
cdr3_aa: CASSLTTDYGYTF
cdr3_nt: TGTGCCAGCAGTCTAACTACGGACTATGGCTACACCTTC

cdr3_length: 17
v_call: TRBV16
d_call: TRBD1
j_call: TRBJ2-4
cdr3_aa: CASSQTGTGLAKNIQYF
cdr3_nt: TGTGCCAGCAGCCAAACCGGGACAGGACTAGCCAAAAACATTCAGTACTTC